This T cell receptor beta chain emerged from a study of control samples from healthy donors and cancer patients. The table came from immunoSEQ multiplex PCR; TCRdb's copy has only in-frame clones and leaves some out. The sample shows 150,000 or so clones, about 86% of them seen only once. The CDR3 is 13 amino acids. With 8 bases removed from V and 6 bases from J, the gap between germline ends came to 16 bases. Germline CDR1 is MNHEY and CDR2 is SVGAGI. The sequenced sample was blood. The receptor was isolated from a woman aged 25 to 45 in good health. The chain links TRBV6-5 to TRBJ1-2, with D possibly matching TRBD1 (6 bases). This CDR3 is CASRRGGGDGYTF. The CDR3 DNA is TGTGCCAGCCGAAGGGGGGGAGGGGATGGCTACACCTTC.